Here is one T cell receptor beta chain with its context. This sample is part of a study of blood T cell repertoires in COVID-19. The V and J ends lost 9 bases and 0 bases, in that order; junction bases with no gene match: 5. CDR3 size: 13 residues. CDR1 and CDR2 (germline): MDHEN, SYDVKM. TCRdb's table, derived via immunoSEQ multiplex PCR, lists solely in-frame clones and lacks some. The sample includes 200,000 to 300,000 clones, about 87% of them seen just once. The chain couples TRBV28 to TRBJ2-7; 7 bases map to TRBD1. This clonotype was obtained from a woman younger than 45 with COVID-19, enrolled during active disease. The sequenced material came from peripheral blood. This CDR3 reads CASLDRSSYEQYF. Written as DNA, the CDR3 is TGTGCCAGTTTGGACAGGAGCTCCTACGAGCAGTACTTC.